The next 29 T cell receptor beta chains were all read from a single sample in a study of blood T cell repertoires in COVID-19. Data came from immunoSEQ multiplex PCR; TCRdb stores just in-frame clones and leaves some out. The top ten hold more than 9% of the sample, which has around 300,000 clones, over 85% seen once. The material sequenced was PBMCs or T cells enriched from blood (not recorded which). The receptors were sampled from a woman in her 30s who had recovered from COVID-19.

The genes are TRBV4-1 and TRBJ1-1, with TRBD1 matching over 7 bases. The V gene end was trimmed by 0 bases and the J gene end by 5 bases; junction bases not matched to a gene: 6. The CDR3 spans 15 residues. The germline V gene has CDR1 MGHRA and CDR2 YSYEKL. The CDR3 DNA follows: TGCGCCAGCAGCCAAGATCGACAGGGCAGGACTGAAGCTTTCTTT. It specifies CASSQDRQGRTEAFF.

The chain links TRBV18 to TRBJ1-3, with D possibly being TRBD1 (5 bases). This CDR3 contains 17 residues. Germline CDR1 and CDR2: KGHSH and LQKENI. V lost 2 bases, J lost 4 bases, and 18 bases lay in between. CDR3 protein: CASSPTLMGGTGNTIYF. CDR3 DNA: TGTGCCAGCTCACCAACCCTTATGGGGGGGACCGGAAACACCATATATTTT.

The count of this clone is one. The V and J genes are TRBV4-2 and TRBJ2-3; maybe TRBD2 (6 bases). V was trimmed by 0 bases and J by 3 bases, leaving 13 bases between them. Per the germline V gene, CDR1 is LGHNA and CDR2 is YNFKEQ. The CDR3 runs to 16 residues. The chain's CDR3 is CASSQEESGLTDTQYF. The CDR3 nucleotides read TGTGCCAGCAGCCAAGAGGAAAGCGGGCTAACAGATACGCAGTATTTT.

Written as DNA, the CDR3 is TGTGCCAGCAGCCCACGGACAGGGGACACCGGGGAGCTGTTTTTT. Its translation: CASSPRTGDTGELFF. V usage is TRBV7-3 and J usage is TRBJ2-2; 9 positions agree with TRBD1. After removal of 5 bases from V and 3 bases from J, the junction contained 4 bases not matched to a gene. Germline V gene data show CDR1 as SGHTA and CDR2 as FQGTGA. The CDR3 extends over 15 amino acids.

The chain recombines TRBV12-5 with TRBJ2-7, with TRBD1 identical over 8 bases. J was trimmed by 3 bases and V by 1 base; bases with no gene match: 2. Per the germline V gene, CDR1 is LGHNT and CDR2 is FRNRAP. CDR3 length: 14 residues. This chain's CDR3 is CASGLGQGFYEQYF. CDR3 coding DNA: TGTGCTAGTGGTTTGGGACAGGGGTTCTACGAGCAGTACTTC.

The J gene is TRBJ2-4, the V gene TRBV27, with 9 positions matching TRBD1. With 5 bases clipped from V and 7 bases from J, the junction kept 12 bases outside the gene matches. This CDR3 has 16 residues. The germline V gene has CDR1 MNHEY and CDR2 SMNVEV (reference sequence). The CDR3 DNA reads as TGTGCCAGCAGTAATGGTGGGGGACAGGGTTTTAACATTCAGTACTTC. Protein: CASSNGGGQGFNIQYF.

This clone has just one count. The V call is TRBV28, the J call TRBJ1-1; the D gene is possibly TRBD1 (6 bases). CDR1 is MDHEN and CDR2 is SYDVKM in the germline V gene. The CDR3 is made up of 14 amino acids. V was cut by 5 bases and J by 6 bases, with 16 bases left in between. CDR3 loop: CASSPTYRVAEAFF. CDR3 in DNA: TGTGCCAGCAGTCCCACCTACAGGGTGGCTGAAGCTTTCTTT.

The gene calls are TRBV2 and TRBJ2-7; TRBD2 matches at 7 bases. Germline V gene sequence: CDR1 SNHLY, CDR2 FYNNEI. The length of the CDR3 is 18 residues. V lost 4 bases, J lost 3 bases, and 18 bases stayed unmatched. CDR3 DNA sequence: TGTGCCAGCAGTGCAGGTACAGCGGGGTTTCTGAGAGGCTACGAGCAGTACTTC. Translated: CASSAGTAGFLRGYEQYF.

V and J are TRBV12-3 or TRBV12-4 and TRBJ2-3, with a tentative D call TRBD2 (5 bases). The CDR3 spans 12 residues. Trimming pared 3 bases from V and 11 bases from J, leaving 12 bases between. This CDR3 reads CASSFGPEGQYF. The CDR3 region has the DNA TGTGCCAGCAGTTTCGGACCAGAGGGGCAGTATTTT.

This chain uses TRBV18 with TRBJ1-2; D is possibly TRBD1 (6 bases). V lost 4 bases and J 4 bases, leaving 16 bases between the germline ends. This CDR3 is built from 15 residues. CDR1 is KGHSH, CDR2 LQKENI, per germline. The CDR3 is CASSLGQSRIYGYTF. DNA of the CDR3: TGTGCCAGCTCACTCGGACAGAGCCGGATCTATGGCTACACCTTC. Together with reference TRBV18 and TRBJ1-2, the CDR3 gives the full variable domain: NAGVMQNPRHLVRRRGQEARLRCSPMKGHSHVYWYRQLPEEGLKFMVYLQKENIIDESGMPKERFSAEFPKEGPSILRIQQVVRGDSAAYFCASSLGQSRIYGYTFGSGTRLTVV.

The rearrangement links TRBV5-1 to TRBJ2-1; 8 nucleotides agree with TRBD1. V lost 2 bases to trimming and J lost 6 bases; unmatched junction nucleotides: 4. Germline V gene lookup returns CDR1 SGHRS and CDR2 YFSETQ. There are 14 residues in the CDR3. CDR3 nucleotides: TGCGCCAGCAGCTTTAACACAGGGGGCAATGAGCAGTTCTTC. Amino acids: CASSFNTGGNEQFF.

The chain combines TRBV3-1 (or the pseudogene TRBV3-2) with TRBJ2-5; TRBD2 matches at 13 bases. The germline V gene has CDR1 LGHDT and CDR2 YNNKEL (reference sequence). The CDR3 is made up of 19 amino acids. J gave up 5 bases and V 0 bases, and 12 bases lay outside the gene matches. For the CDR3, the DNA is TGTGCCAGCAGCCAAGAGTCCGGGACTAGCGGGATACAGTTGGAGACCCAGTACTTC. It yields the protein CASSQESGTSGIQLETQYF.

The J gene is TRBJ1-4, the V gene TRBV14; 7 nucleotides match TRBD1. The V gene end was trimmed by 1 base and the J gene end by 10 bases; junction bases not matched to a gene: 15. Germline lookup yields CDR1 SGHDN and CDR2 FVKESK. This CDR3 is 17 amino acids long. In nucleotides, the CDR3 is TGTGCCAGCAGCCAAGTCGTCAGGACAGGAAGGTTTGGAAAACTGTTTTTT. It is translated as CASSQVVRTGRFGKLFF.

V and J are TRBV7-2 and TRBJ2-7, with 11 bases matching TRBD2. The CDR3 covers 15 residues. Germline V lookup: CDR1 SGHTA, CDR2 FQGNSA. With V trimmed by 2 bases and J by 2 bases, 2 bases remained unmatched. The CDR3 loop reads CASSLTSGGPYEQYF. CDR3 in DNA: TGTGCCAGCAGCTTAACTAGCGGGGGCCCCTACGAGCAGTACTTC.

The rearrangement joins TRBV19 to TRBJ1-1; no clear D. With 5 bases removed from V and 9 bases from J, the gap between germline ends came to 19 bases. This CDR3 is built from 14 residues. The germline V gene encodes CDR1 LNHDA and CDR2 SQIVND (reference sequence). CDR3: CASSLLNFPVKAFF. Written as DNA, the CDR3 is TGTGCCAGTAGTCTTTTAAACTTCCCCGTCAAAGCTTTCTTT.

The chain is built from TRBV6-5 and TRBJ1-6; 7 nucleotides line up with TRBD1. After removal of 2 bases from V and 9 bases from J, the junction contained 7 bases not matched to a gene. This CDR3 region has 15 residues. Germline V lookup: CDR1 MNHEY, CDR2 SVGAGI. CDR3 sequence: CASSYAPTGPSPLHF. The CDR3 DNA sequence: TGTGCCAGCAGTTACGCTCCGACAGGGCCTTCACCCCTCCACTTT.

This clone was detected a few times. The chain recombines TRBV6-5 with TRBJ2-7, with D maybe TRBD2 (6 bases). The germline CDR1 and CDR2 sequences are MNHEY and SVGAGI. V dropped 2 bases and J dropped 2 bases, with 16 bases sitting between them. This CDR3 has 16 residues. CDR3 loop: CASSYPPRDSTYEQYF. The CDR3 DNA is TGTGCCAGCAGTTACCCACCCCGGGACTCAACCTACGAGCAGTACTTC.

The CDR3 here is CASGTSGNTGELFF. In nucleotides, the CDR3 is TGTGCCAGTGGGACTAGCGGTAACACCGGGGAGCTGTTTTTT. V and J are TRBV19 and TRBJ2-2; 11 positions match TRBD2. The germline gives CDR1 LNHDA, CDR2 SQIVND (reference sequence). Trimming cost V 8 bases and J 2 bases; bases outside gene matches: 1. CDR3 length: 14 residues.

J is TRBJ2-1 and V is TRBV10-2; TRBD2 might be the D (5 bases). Deletions cut 3 bases from V and 7 bases from J, with 16 bases between. CDR1 is WSHSY, CDR2 SAAADI, per germline. The CDR3 runs to 15 residues. CDR3 sequence reads: CASSDRGPPGNEQFF. DNA of the CDR3: TGCGCCAGCAGTGATCGTGGACCCCCGGGGAATGAGCAGTTCTTC.

A note on this clone: The identical CDR3 is also encoded by other nucleotide sequences in the sample. The CDR3 sequence is CSARGLEAFF. The CDR3 DNA reads as TGCAGTGCTAGAGGACTCGAAGCTTTCTTT. V gene TRBV20-1 combines with J gene TRBJ1-1, with D unresolved. CDR1 DFQATT and CDR2 SNEGSKA come from the germline V gene (reference sequence). V was trimmed by 1 base and J by 8 bases, leaving 5 bases between them. The CDR3 length is 10 residues.

The chain combines TRBV6-5 with TRBJ2-7, with TRBD2 matching 10 bases. The CDR3 totals 15 residues. The V segment lost 5 bases and the J segment 4 bases; nucleotides outside the gene matches: 8. Germline CDR1 MNHEY, CDR2 SVGAGI. The CDR3 is CASSPRTSGPYEQYF. The CDR3 coding sequence is TGTGCCAGCAGTCCCCGGACTAGCGGCCCATACGAGCAGTACTTC.

There are many counts of this clone. Other DNA sequences in the same sample also yield this CDR3. The V and J genes are TRBV3-1 (or the pseudogene TRBV3-2) and TRBJ2-7; D is uncertain. Germline CDR1 LGHDT, CDR2 YNNKEL (reference sequence). The length of the CDR3 is 12 residues. Trimming cost V 6 bases and J 3 bases, with 9 bases left between them. CDR3 in DNA: TGTGCCAGCAGTCGCGATCGCTACGAGCAGTACTTC. Protein product: CASSRDRYEQYF.

The rearrangement joins TRBV5-1 to TRBJ2-1, with D maybe TRBD2 (6 bases). The CDR3 covers 15 residues. V was shortened by 1 base and J by 9 bases, with 17 bases between the two germline ends. Germline loops: CDR1 SGHRS, CDR2 YFSETQ. The CDR3 DNA reads as TGCGCCAGCAGCTTGTTGCGGGAAACAATGATTGAGCAGTTCTTC. It codes for CASSLLRETMIEQFF.

The chain is built from TRBV13 and TRBJ2-5; no firm D call. Between the trimmed V and J ends, which lost 8 bases and 1 base, there was a span of 8 bases. The CDR3 is made up of 12 amino acids. Germline-derived CDR1 and CDR2 are PRHDT and FYEKMQ (reference sequence). CDR3 region: CASGSGQETQYF. As DNA, the CDR3 is TGTGCCAGCGGTAGTGGCCAAGAGACCCAGTACTTC.

The chain recombines TRBV27 with TRBJ2-2; 8 bases are a match to TRBD1. The CDR3 totals 14 residues. CDR1 MNHEY and CDR2 SMNVEV come from the germline V gene (reference sequence). Unmatched junction bases numbered 2, after V lost 3 bases and J lost 5 bases. DNA of the CDR3: TGTGCCAGCAGTTTGACAGGGGTGACCGGGGAGCTGTTTTTT. This translates into CASSLTGVTGELFF.

This rearrangement joins TRBV10-3 to TRBJ2-1; 7 bases are a match to TRBD2. Per germline, CDR1 ENHRY and CDR2 SYGVKD. V shed 3 bases and J 9 bases; nucleotides not matched to a gene: 8. The CDR3 runs to 14 residues. The CDR3, as DNA: TGTGCCATCAGTGACCTTGGGGGGGAGGCTGAGCAGTTCTTC. Protein product: CAISDLGGEAEQFF.

The genes are TRBV10-3 and TRBJ2-6, with 7 bases aligning to TRBD1. V dropped 10 bases and J dropped 0; count of bases not matched to a gene: 6. Germline CDR1 and CDR2: ENHRY and SYGVKD. CDR3 size: 15 residues. CDR3 in amino acids: CATTGAPSGANVLTF. CDR3 sequence (DNA): TGTGCCACCACAGGGGCCCCCTCTGGGGCCAACGTCCTGACTTTC.

This chain joins TRBV28 and TRBJ1-5; TRBD1 agrees at 8 bases. The length of the CDR3 is 16 residues. Germline V lookup: CDR1 MDHEN, CDR2 SYDVKM. V shed 1 base and J 4 bases; nucleotides not matched to a gene: 6. The CDR3 loop reads CASSLSEDRENQPQHF. The CDR3 DNA is TGTGCCAGCAGTTTATCGGAGGACAGGGAGAATCAGCCCCAGCATTTT.

V gene TRBV5-8 combines with J gene TRBJ1-4, with D perhaps matching TRBD1 (5 bases). The CDR3 runs 16 residues. Trimming shortened V by 4 bases and J by 5 bases, and 18 bases separated the two germline ends. CDR1 and CDR2 (germline): SGHTS, YDEGEE. The CDR3 bases are TGTGCCAGCAGCCCACGGGGGGACGGCGACAATGAAAAACTGTTTTTT. The encoded protein is CASSPRGDGDNEKLFF.